This T cell receptor (beta chain) stems from a study of T cell responses to AZD1222 COVID-19 vaccine. General observations from the study: Females outnumbered males among donors, who were mostly white British; clonal diversity was possibly underestimated. Spike-specific TCR depth and breadth grew after two AZD1222 doses.

Trimming left V 0 bases short and J 4 bases short, with 6 bases between. The V gene's germline CDR1 is SEHNR and CDR2 FQNEAQ (reference sequence). The CDR3 is 13 amino acids. Details on this clone: Its antigen remains unidentified.

The protocol was immunoSEQ multiplex PCR, while the TCRdb copy is restricted to in-frame clones and leaves out a portion. The repertoire holds approximately 150,000 clones, with roughly 88% as singletons. The clonotype was recovered from an adult who received the MenACWY meningococcal vaccine as a control. Sequenced here: peripheral blood, sampled 28 days after the second dose of the MenACWY control vaccine. The rearrangement links TRBV7-9 to TRBJ1-1, with a tentative D call TRBD1 (5 bases). The CDR3 nucleotides are TGTGCCAGCAGCTTAGCAGGGACCACTGAAGCTTTCTTT. The encoded protein is CASSLAGTTEAFF.